The 10 T cell receptor beta chains listed next were all sequenced from one sample in a study of OX40 agonist ivuxolimab in advanced cancers. Library prep was done by the immunoSEQ multiplex PCR assay. TCRdb re-hosts the immuneACCESS table, in-frame sequences only. Its copies lack some clones; in the studies checked, an unresolved V gene accounts for under half of them, and the cause for the rest is not known. Present in this sample are approximately 27,000 clones, roughly 84% of which were seen just once. The ten top clones hold 15% of the sample. Sequenced here: CD4+ or CD8+ T cells sorted from blood, sampled in a trial of the OX40 agonist ivuxolimab. The origin of the receptors is an adult with an advanced solid tumor such as melanoma, head and neck, liver or kidney cancer.

J is TRBJ2-3 and V is TRBV12-2; the D call TRBD2 from the table was never checked on the DNA. TRBV12-2 is a pseudogene locus. The CDR3 spans 18 residues. The CDR3 DNA reads TGTGCAAGTCGCTTCCCTGGGCGCGCGGGAGGCCACACAGATACGCAGTATTTT. Translation: CASRFPGRAGGHTDTQYF.

Only one count was recorded for this clone. V is TRBV9 and J is TRBJ2-7; D possibly corresponds to TRBD1 (5 bases). Trimming stripped 3 bases from V and 3 bases from J, with 16 bases between. CDR3 length: 15 residues. Per the germline V gene, CDR1 is SGDLS and CDR2 is YYNGEE. The CDR3 here is CASSARPGQDYEQYF. CDR3 DNA: TGTGCCAGCAGCGCCCGACCAGGGCAAGACTACGAGCAGTACTTC.

This clone was counted once. The rearrangement links TRBV6-5 to TRBJ2-1; D is undetermined. Germline loops: CDR1 MNHEY, CDR2 SVGAGI. The CDR3 totals 14 residues. V lost 4 bases and J 8 bases, leaving 15 bases between the germline ends. The CDR3 DNA is TGTGCCAGCAGTTCGGGCGTTGCCAGCGATGAGCAGTTCTTC. It specifies CASSSGVASDEQFF.

The chain carries TRBV7-3 and TRBJ2-7; TRBD1 might be the D (5 bases). Germline V gene data show CDR1 as SGHTA and CDR2 as FQGTGA. This CDR3 region has 13 residues. V lost 11 bases to trimming and J lost 3 bases, with 17 bases between them. CDR3 region: CARRRTFHYEQYF. The CDR3 DNA reads as TGTGCCCGACGCCGGACATTTCACTACGAGCAGTACTTC.

The rearrangement links TRBV9 to TRBJ1-1; 7 positions match TRBD1. Trimming cost V 3 bases and J 8 bases; bases outside gene matches: 4. The CDR3 extends over 12 amino acids. Germline lookup yields CDR1 SGDLS and CDR2 YYNGEE. In nucleotides, the CDR3 is TGTGCCAGCAGCGAAGGGGGCCCCGAAGCTTTCTTT. Its translation: CASSEGGPEAFF.

The J gene is TRBJ2-7, the V gene TRBV9; D is perhaps TRBD1 or TRBD2 (5 bases each). The CDR3 length is 14 residues. Per germline, CDR1 SGDLS and CDR2 YYNGEE. V was clipped by 3 bases and J by 0 bases, with 10 bases between them. The CDR3 sequence is CASSGWGSSYEQYF. DNA of the CDR3: TGTGCCAGCAGCGGGTGGGGGAGCTCCTACGAGCAGTACTTC.

This clone appeared once. CDR3 nucleotides: TGTGCCAGCAGCGAGCTCTTCCAGGGGGGTGGAGGAAAACTGTTTTTT. Translation: CASSELFQGGGGKLFF. The chain links TRBV2 to TRBJ1-4; the match to TRBD1 covers 7 bases. The CDR3 spans 16 residues. V lost 6 bases, J lost 10 bases, and 17 bases stayed unmatched. CDR1 is SNHLY and CDR2 is FYNNEI in the germline V gene.

This clone was picked up one time. V usage is TRBV7-9 and J usage is TRBJ2-1; 10 nucleotides match TRBD2. Trimming at V came to 2 bases and at J to 8 bases, leaving 6 bases not matched to a gene. In germline, CDR1 is SEHNR, CDR2 FQNEAQ (reference sequence). The CDR3 extends over 15 amino acids. The CDR3 reads CASSLLAGVVDEQFF. The CDR3 DNA is TGTGCCAGCAGCTTACTAGCGGGAGTGGTCGATGAGCAGTTCTTC.

This rearrangement joins TRBV7-6 to TRBJ1-2, with D possibly being TRBD1 (6 bases). Trimming stripped 0 bases from V and 8 bases from J, with 16 bases between. There are 15 residues in the CDR3. The germline gives CDR1 SGHVS, CDR2 FNYEAQ. CDR3 loop: CASSLAGGLTGGYTF. As DNA, the CDR3 is TGTGCCAGCAGCTTAGCGGGGGGCCTAACCGGGGGCTACACCTTC.

The chain employs TRBV7-9 and TRBJ1-2; D may be TRBD1 (6 bases). Between the trimmed V and J ends, which lost 6 bases and 3 bases, there was a span of 17 bases. The CDR3 is 15 residues long. The germline CDR1 and CDR2 sequences are SEHNR and FQNEAQ (reference sequence). This chain's CDR3 is CASSAAGTNYYGYTF. The CDR3 DNA reads TGTGCCAGCAGTGCCGCTGGGACAAACTACTATGGCTACACCTTC.